The source of this T cell receptor (beta chain) is a study of blood T cell repertoires in COVID-19. Study in general: Donors in the United States, Italy and Spain gave samples during acute or convalescent COVID-19. Sample material is recorded as cDNA or gDNA derived from T cells, B-cell-depleted T cells, or PBMCs.

Methods used by the authors: The authors estimated nucleated cell counts from reference gene primer amplification. Generated by immunoSEQ multiplex PCR, the TCRdb table keeps only in-frame clones and is missing some. The V and J calls and the clone size are those of that table, but D and trimming were determined from the DNA. The sample yields over 250,000 clones, about 73% seen once. This clone has a handful of counts. This CDR3 is 14 amino acids long. The germline CDR1 and CDR2 sequences are MNHEY and SVGAGI. J gave up 6 bases and V 6 bases, and 8 bases lay outside the gene matches. The receptor was derived from a woman aged 80 or older with acute or convalescent COVID-19. The sequenced material came from peripheral blood. The J gene is TRBJ1-5, the V gene TRBV6-5; TRBD1 matches at 7 bases. The CDR3 nucleotides read TGTGCCAGCAGACGGGACAGTATGACTCAGCCCCAGCATTTT. This codes for CASRRDSMTQPQHF.